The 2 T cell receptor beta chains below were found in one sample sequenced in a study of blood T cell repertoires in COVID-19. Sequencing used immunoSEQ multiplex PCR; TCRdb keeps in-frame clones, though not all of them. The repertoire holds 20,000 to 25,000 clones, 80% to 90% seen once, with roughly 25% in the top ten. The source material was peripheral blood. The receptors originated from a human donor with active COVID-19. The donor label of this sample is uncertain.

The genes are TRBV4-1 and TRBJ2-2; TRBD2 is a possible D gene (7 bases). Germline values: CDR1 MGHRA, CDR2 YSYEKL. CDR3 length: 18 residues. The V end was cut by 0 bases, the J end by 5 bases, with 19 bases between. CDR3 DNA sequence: TGCGCCAGCAGCCAAGATAACCAGCGGGACATATCAACCGGGGAGCTGTTTTTT. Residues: CASSQDNQRDISTGELFF.

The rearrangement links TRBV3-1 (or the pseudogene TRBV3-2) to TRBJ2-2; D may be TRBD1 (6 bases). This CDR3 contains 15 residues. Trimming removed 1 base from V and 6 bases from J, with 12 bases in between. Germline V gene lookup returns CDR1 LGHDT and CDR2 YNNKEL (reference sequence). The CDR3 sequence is CASSQVSRGAGELFF. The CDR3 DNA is TGTGCCAGCAGCCAAGTTTCCAGGGGCGCCGGGGAGCTGTTTTTT.